This TCR beta chain was sequenced for a study of shared clonotypes between healthy human individuals. There were only Caucasian adults among the donors, and all lived in Nashville, Tennessee. When samples were unsorted, around 90 million PBMCs were used for genomic DNA. Clones were read by immunoSEQ multiplex PCR, and TCRdb kept only the in-frame ones, dropping some. The sample lists hundreds of thousands of clones; roughly three quarters were seen once. On this clone itself: The sample carries other DNA sequences with the same CDR3.

The sequence was obtained from a woman in her 40s in good health. Some clones in this sample may be carry-over from other donors' samples. Sequencing was done on a sample of PBMCs.

CDR3 loop: CASSAQDRAGSGNTIYF. As DNA, the CDR3 is TGTGCCAGCAGCGCCCAGGACAGGGCAGGCTCTGGAAACACCATATATTTT. The chain links TRBV9 to TRBJ1-3; 8 nucleotides match TRBD1. Per germline, CDR1 SGDLS and CDR2 YYNGEE. Germline trimming cut 3 bases from V and 0 bases from J; bases unmatched to any gene: 8. This CDR3 is 17 amino acids long.